This T cell receptor (beta chain) originates from a study of blood T cell repertoires in COVID-19. For the study at large: Sites across the United States, Italy and Spain contributed samples from acute and convalescent COVID-19. The cDNA or gDNA used as material had been derived from T cells, B-cell-depleted T cells, or PBMCs.

The CDR3 has 14 amino acids. V lost 6 bases to trimming and J lost 5 bases; unmatched junction nucleotides: 6. Germline CDR1 and CDR2: LNHDA and SQIVND (reference sequence). In the authors' methods: Amplification from reference gene primers served as the basis for estimated nucleated cell counts. Sequencing was performed with immunoSEQ multiplex PCR; in TCRdb, only in-frame clones are kept and a portion is missing. V, J and clone size are taken as reported in that table, and D and trimming were inferred from the DNA itself. This sample carries some 140,000 clones, approximately 85% of them seen once, and the ten largest clones take roughly 4.5%.

The source of this sequence is a human donor in a cohort sampled during active COVID-19. The chain recombines TRBV19 with TRBJ1-4; 7 bases agree with TRBD1. Source material: peripheral blood. CDR3 coding DNA: TGTGCCAGTAGGACTGACAGGGCCAATGAAAAACTGTTTTTT. It translates to CASRTDRANEKLFF.